This T cell receptor (beta chain) was recorded in a study of T cells in Graves' hyperthyroidism and ophthalmopathy. In this sample, this clonotype turned up many times. Exclusion criteria comprised uncontrolled infection, other autoimmune disease, pregnancy or lactation. CDR3 length: 15 residues. Per the germline V gene, CDR1 is SGHTA and CDR2 is FQGNSA. Trimming removed 2 bases from V and 3 bases from J; junction bases left unmatched: 3. Amplified regions were TCR beta CDR3 sequences from RNA transcripts. The primer set for the first-round RT-PCR of the TCR CDR3 was HTBI. TCRdb processed the multiplex PCR reads anew with MiXCR; each CDR3 protein has one entry. The sample lists about 640,000 distinct CDR3 sequences; about 15% were seen once.

This chain uses TRBV7-2 with TRBJ1-5; 8 bases align to TRBD1. Source material: blood. The TCR originated in a woman aged 45-59 years with Graves' ophthalmopathy. CDR3 loop: CASSLQGANNQPQHF. The CDR3 bases are TGTGCCAGCAGCTTACAGGGGGCGAACAATCAGCCCCAGCATTTT.